These T cell receptor beta chains were read from a single sample in a study of blood T cell repertoires in COVID-19. The assay was immunoSEQ multiplex PCR, and TCRdb's table has in-frame clones only and misses some. The table has about 160,000 clones, about 85% seen once; the top ten hold less than 10%. Sequenced input: peripheral blood. Receptors originate from a woman aged 55-70 years with COVID-19, enrolled during active disease. CDR3s include the opening cysteine and the closing phenylalanine or tryptophan. The D gene is left open where the match is weak. Where a row states a size, it is once, few, many or the class of an expanded clone; other rows omit it.

>TRBV6-5|-|13|TRBJ1-2|-
TGTGCCAGCAGTTACCAGGGTAGGGATGGCTACACCTTC
CASSYQGRDGYTF
>TRBV19|once|13|TRBJ1-1|-
TGTGCCAGTAGTATCTCAGAGAACACTGAAGCTTTCTTT
CASSISENTEAFF
>TRBV7-3|-|18|TRBJ2-3|TRBD2
TGTGCCAGCAGCCCAACTGGCCTAGCGGGAGTGGTTGTAGATACGCAGTATTTT
CASSPTGLAGVVVDTQYF
>TRBV5-1|-|14|TRBJ1-1|-
TGCGCCAGCAGCTCGTCAGGGGAGAGGACTGAAGCTTTCTTT
CASSSSGERTEAFF
>TRBV15|-|13|TRBJ1-4|-
TGTGCCACCAGCGGGGGCCGCGCCGCAAAACTGTTTTTT
CATSGGRAAKLFF
>TRBV6-5|-|14|TRBJ1-6|-
TGTGCCAGCAGTTACTCGGCCGGGTCATCACCCCTCCACTTT
CASSYSAGSSPLHF
>TRBV19|-|12|TRBJ1-5|-
TGTGCCAGTAGGGCAGGGAATCAGCCCCAGCATTTT
CASRAGNQPQHF
>TRBV3-1/TRBV3-2|-|14|TRBJ2-1|-
TGTGCCAGCAGCCAAGATCTAGTGACTCATGAGCAGTTCTTC
CASSQDLVTHEQFF
>TRBV3-1/TRBV3-2|-|13|TRBJ1-2|-
TGTGCCAGCAGCCGAGACGGTACCTATGGCTACACCTTC
CASSRDGTYGYTF
>TRBV9|once|14|TRBJ1-2|TRBD1
TGTGCCAGCAGCACAGGGACAGGGGGCGTCGGCTACACCTTC
CASSTGTGGVGYTF
>TRBV2|-|14|TRBJ1-6|TRBD1
TGTGCCAGAACGGGGGGACAGGGGAATTCACCCCTCCACTTT
CARTGGQGNSPLHF
>TRBV14|few|15|TRBJ1-2|-
TGTGCCAGCAGCCAAGATCGGGGAGACGTGAATGGCTACACCTTC
CASSQDRGDVNGYTF
>TRBV5-4|-|16|TRBJ2-1|TRBD2
TGTGCCAGCAGCTTGGGCGGCGGGGGGGCCTACAATGAGCAGTTCTTC
CASSLGGGGAYNEQFF
>TRBV9|once|15|TRBJ1-2|-
TGTGCCAGCAGCGCCTTGGGGGACACCATGTATGGCTACACCTTC
CASSALGDTMYGYTF
>TRBV7-8|few|15|TRBJ2-7|TRBD1
TGTGCCAGCAGCCGAGGACAGGGGGTATCCTACGAGCAGTACTTC
CASSRGQGVSYEQYF
>TRBV27|-|13|TRBJ2-2|-
TGTGCCAGTTACAGGGTACCCCCCGGGGAGCTGTTTTTT
CASYRVPPGELFF
>TRBV18|few|17|TRBJ1-5|TRBD1
TGTGCCAGCTCATCTGGACAGTTGAGAGGGGACAGAGAGCCCCAGCATTTT
CASSSGQLRGDREPQHF
>TRBV6-5|once|14|TRBJ1-2|TRBD1
TGTGCCAGCAGTAACCCAGGACAGGCTCGGGGCTACACCTTC
CASSNPGQARGYTF
>TRBV7-9|-|16|TRBJ2-1|TRBD1
TGTGCCAGCAGCTTAGTTTTCAGGGGGCTGCACAATGAGCAGTTCTTC
CASSLVFRGLHNEQFF
>TRBV7-8|-|16|TRBJ2-7|TRBD2
TGTGCCAGCAGCTTAGGGCGTAGGCGCGGGAGGGGCGAGCAGTACTTC
CASSLGRRRGRGEQYF
>TRBV24-1|-|14|TRBJ1-2|-
TGTGCCACCAGTGGAGGGAGGGGTACCTATGGCTACACCTTC
CATSGGRGTYGYTF
>TRBV2|-|13|TRBJ1-2|TRBD1
TGTGCCAGCAGATGGGACAGCAACTATGGCTACACCTTC
CASRWDSNYGYTF
>TRBV6-1|-|19|TRBJ2-1|TRBD1
TGTGCCAGCAGTGAAAAAGGGTGGGGCCAGGGGGCCTCCTACAATGAGCAGTTCTTC
CASSEKGWGQGASYNEQFF
>TRBV18|-|15|TRBJ2-2|TRBD2
TGTGCCAGCTCACCCAGCGGGGGGTTCACCGGGGAGCTGTTTTTT
CASSPSGGFTGELFF
>TRBV5-1|-|15|TRBJ2-2|-
TGCGCCAGCAGCTTGGTGGGCCTGAACACCGGGGAGCTGTTTTTT
CASSLVGLNTGELFF
>TRBV18|-|15|TRBJ1-4|-
TGTGCCAGCTCACCACAAGGGGTGGGTAATGAAAAACTGTTTTTT
CASSPQGVGNEKLFF
>TRBV9|few|15|TRBJ1-1|TRBD1
TGTGCCAGCAGTGACTCCGGGACAGGGGGCGTGGGGGCTTTCTTT
CASSDSGTGGVGAFF
>TRBV7-9|-|14|TRBJ1-4|-
TGTGCCAGCAGCTTTATCGGGGCGGGAGAAAAACTGTTTTTT
CASSFIGAGEKLFF
>TRBV3-1/TRBV3-2|-|15|TRBJ2-7|-
TGTGCCAGTTCTAAAGCGGGACAGGCGTTATACGAGCAGTACTTC
CASSKAGQALYEQYF
>TRBV18|-|16|TRBJ2-5|TRBD2
TGTGCCAGCTCGCCACTAGCGGGAGGGCCTTCGGAGACCCAGTACTTC
CASSPLAGGPSETQYF
>TRBV10-3|-|11|TRBJ1-1|-
TGTGCCGCCACAGGGACGTCTGAAGCTTTCTTT
CAATGTSEAFF
>TRBV5-1|-|15|TRBJ2-7|TRBD2
TGCGCCAGCAGCCCTCGGACTAGCGGGAACTACGAGCAGTACTTC
CASSPRTSGNYEQYF
>TRBV5-4|-|15|TRBJ1-6|TRBD1
TGTGCCAGCAGCCCGTGGACAGGAGATAATTCACCCCTCCACTTT
CASSPWTGDNSPLHF
>TRBV4-2|-|15|TRBJ2-5|-
TGTGCCAGCAGCCAGGGCCCCAGCAGGCAAGAGACCCAGTACTTC
CASSQGPSRQETQYF
>TRBV5-6|-|12|TRBJ1-1|-
TGTGCCAGCAGCCCCGGGTCTGTTGAAGCTTTCTTT
CASSPGSVEAFF
>TRBV11-2|-|15|TRBJ1-4|-
TGTGCCAGCAGCCCTAGGAGGAGTACTAATGAAAAACTGTTTTTT
CASSPRRSTNEKLFF
>TRBV18|once|12|TRBJ1-2|-
TGTGCCAGCTCTTGGGACACCCGGGGCTACACCTTC
CASSWDTRGYTF
>TRBV7-3|-|15|TRBJ2-1|TRBD2
TGTGCCAGCAGCTTAAGGGAGGGCAGAGACAATGAGCAGTTCTTC
CASSLREGRDNEQFF
>TRBV7-9|-|13|TRBJ1-6|-
TGTGCCAGCAGCCCGTCCGAGATGACACCCCTCCACTTT
CASSPSEMTPLHF
>TRBV15|-|16|TRBJ2-7|TRBD1
TGTGCCACCAGCAGAGTACCAGGGGGTTACTACTACGAGCAGTACTTC
CATSRVPGGYYYEQYF
>TRBV18|-|14|TRBJ1-1|-
TGTGCCAGCTCACCAAAACCGGGAAACACTGAAGCTTTCTTT
CASSPKPGNTEAFF
>TRBV25-1|-|17|TRBJ1-4|-
TGTGCCAGCAGTGAGATGTCCTTGGGGGCCTTGGGTGAAAAACTGTTTTTT
CASSEMSLGALGEKLFF
>TRBV7-9|few|17|TRBJ1-5|TRBD1
TGTGCCAGCAGCTTAGAGGGGACAGGGCTTAGCAATCAGCCCCAGCATTTT
CASSLEGTGLSNQPQHF